The 4 T cell receptor beta chains given below trace back to one sample, sequenced in a study of T cells in pancreatic ductal adenocarcinoma. Selected pancreatic ductal adenocarcinoma patients had undergone surgery without neoadjuvant therapy. Libraries were prepared by immunoSEQ multiplex PCR; TCRdb keeps only in-frame clonotypes and omits some of them. The table has 10,000 to 15,000 clones, roughly 90% seen once. The sequenced sample consisted of PBMCs. The receptor set was obtained from a human donor with pancreatic ductal adenocarcinoma.

The V call is TRBV10-3, the J call TRBJ1-6; D ambiguous. Trimming took off 7 bases at V and 3 bases at J, with 7 bases between the two ends. Germline CDR1 ENHRY, CDR2 SYGVKD. The CDR3 covers 13 residues. CDR3 protein: CAITVNYNSPLHF. The CDR3 DNA follows: TGTGCCATCACAGTCAACTATAATTCACCCCTCCACTTT.

This clone was seen a few times. CDR3 residues: CASSLAGTNFYEQYF. Written as DNA, the CDR3 is TGCGCCAGCAGCTTGGCCGGGACAAACTTCTACGAGCAGTACTTC. The chain joins TRBV5-1 to TRBJ2-7; possible D gene TRBD1, 6 bases. The CDR3 extends over 15 amino acids. CDR1 and CDR2 (germline): SGHRS, YFSETQ. Trimming took off 0 bases at V and 3 bases at J, with 13 bases between the two ends.

The chain couples TRBV12-5 to TRBJ2-2; D gene unclear. This CDR3 region has 15 residues. Per the germline V gene, CDR1 is LGHNT and CDR2 is FRNRAP. V lost 1 base, J lost 0 bases, and 6 bases lay in between. CDR3 amino acids: CASGLGTANTGELFF. The CDR3 DNA sequence: TGTGCTAGTGGTTTGGGGACGGCGAACACCGGGGAGCTGTTTTTT. The full variable domain, completed using reference TRBV12-5 and TRBJ2-2, is DARVTQTPRHKVTEMGQEVTMRCQPILGHNTVFWYRQTMMQGLELLAYFRNRAPLDDSGMPKDRFSAEMPDATLATLKIQPSEPRDSAVYFCASGLGTANTGELFFGEGSRLTVL.

The chain is built from TRBV10-3 and TRBJ1-3; a possible D gene is TRBD1 (6 bases). V was pared by 10 bases and J by 0 bases, with 13 bases between. The CDR3 loop spans 14 amino acids. Per the germline V gene, CDR1 is ENHRY and CDR2 is SYGVKD. The CDR3 sequence is CATRPDSSGNTIYF. In nucleotides, the CDR3 is TGTGCCACCAGGCCGGACAGCTCTGGAAACACCATATATTTT.